The present TCR beta chain was sequenced within a study of cytomegalovirus exposure and HLA in healthy donors. Study-level points and caveats: Cytomegalovirus association was listed for 164 TCR beta chains. Generally TCR sequences proved uncommon, though certain public TCRs appeared in numerous donors. Reports described diagnosis of cytomegalovirus status by the classifier as highly specific and sensitive.

Donors were drawn from the approximately 120-subject validation cohort, separate from the approximately 700-subject first cohort. Measured with immunoSEQ multiplex PCR; TCRdb has only the in-frame clones, and not every one. The profile shows approximately 300,000 clones, approximately 86% of them singletons. From germline, CDR1 is SNHLY and CDR2 FYNNEI. With 8 bases clipped from V and 7 bases from J, the junction kept 11 bases outside the gene matches. This CDR3 has 15 residues. This clone was counted at least ten times. Its cognate antigen is unknown. This sequence originates from a woman younger than 45 in good health and CMV-seropositive. V usage is TRBV2 and J usage is TRBJ2-1; 10 positions agree with TRBD2. Source material: PBMCs. Written as DNA, the CDR3 is TGTGCCAGCTACGCGGCGGCTAGCGGGAGTAATGAGCAGTTCTTC. Protein sequence: CASYAAASGSNEQFF.